Below are 21 T cell receptor beta chains sequenced from a single sample in a study of blood T cell repertoires in COVID-19. TCRdb's table, derived via immunoSEQ multiplex PCR, lists solely in-frame clones and lacks some. Of tens of thousands of clones listed, 70% to 85% are singletons. Sequences were obtained from peripheral blood. The origin of the receptors is a woman aged 60-75 years with acute or convalescent COVID-19.

The V call is TRBV19, the J call TRBJ2-7, with 8 bases lining up with TRBD2. Germline CDR1 and CDR2: LNHDA and SQIVND (reference sequence). The J segment lost 1 base and the V segment lost 3 bases, leaving 5 bases of the junction unmatched. The CDR3 runs 15 residues. CDR3 sequence reads: CASSIIRGGSYEQYF. In nucleotides, the CDR3 is TGTGCCAGTAGTATCATCCGGGGGGGTTCCTACGAGCAGTACTTC.

This clone has a handful of counts. The J gene is TRBJ1-3, the V gene TRBV9; possibly TRBD1 for D (5 bases). Trimming shortened V by 4 bases and J by 4 bases, and 18 bases separated the two germline ends. Per germline, CDR1 SGDLS and CDR2 YYNGEE. The CDR3 totals 16 residues. DNA for the CDR3: TGTGCCAGCAGCCCATTCCCAGGGATATCCGGAAACACCATATATTTT. It yields the protein CASSPFPGISGNTIYF.

V is TRBV2 and J is TRBJ1-6, with D tentatively TRBD1 (6 bases). The CDR3 totals 14 residues. Trimming took 4 bases from V and 9 from J, leaving 13 bases between them. Germline CDR1 is SNHLY and CDR2 is FYNNEI. DNA of the CDR3: TGTGCCAGCAGTGGGGACAAAAGTAGTTCACCCCTCCACTTT. The encoded protein is CASSGDKSSSPLHF.

The chain links TRBV19 to TRBJ2-1; TRBD2 is a possible D gene (6 bases). The CDR3 is 14 amino acids. CDR1 LNHDA and CDR2 SQIVND come from the germline V gene (reference sequence). V gave up 3 bases and J gave up 5 bases, with 11 bases separating them. The CDR3 region has the DNA TGTGCCAGTAGTATCCGGGGGACGAACAATGAGCAGTTCTTC. Encoded protein: CASSIRGTNNEQFF.

The count of this clone is one. The chain carries TRBV25-1 and TRBJ2-1, with D maybe TRBD1 (6 bases). Trimming took off 0 bases at V and 6 bases at J, with 18 bases between the two ends. The CDR3 is 17 residues long. Germline CDR1 and CDR2: MGHDK and SYGVNS. The CDR3 nucleotides are TGTGCCAGCAGTGAATATCGTGGGACAACTTCCGCCAATGAGCAGTTCTTC. Its translation: CASSEYRGTTSANEQFF.

This chain connects TRBV18 to TRBJ2-3; D is unclear. CDR3 length: 12 residues. V was pared by 3 bases and J by 4 bases, with 5 bases between. Germline CDR1 is KGHSH and CDR2 is LQKENI. The CDR3 DNA is TGTGCCAGCTCACCTGTCTCAGATACGCAGTATTTT. Its translation: CASSPVSDTQYF. The variable domain in full, with the rest retrieved from reference TRBV18 and TRBJ2-3, is NAGVMQNPRHLVRRRGQEARLRCSPMKGHSHVYWYRQLPEEGLKFMVYLQKENIIDESGMPKERFSAEFPKEGPSILRIQQVVRGDSAAYFCASSPVSDTQYFGPGTRLTVL.

DNA of the CDR3: TGCAGCGTTGTAAGGGACAGGGGGGGCGAGCAGTACTTC. It codes for CSVVRDRGGEQYF. This chain uses TRBV29-1 with TRBJ2-7; TRBD1 matches at 11 bases. This CDR3 has 13 residues. V was clipped by 4 bases and J by 6 bases; unmatched bases: 5. CDR1 and CDR2 from the germline V gene are SQVTM and ANQGSEA.

The chain employs TRBV4-1 and TRBJ1-5; D gene unclear. Germline-derived CDR1 and CDR2 are MGHRA and YSYEKL. The CDR3 extends over 16 amino acids. Trimming left V 0 bases short and J 5 bases short, with 14 bases between. The CDR3 DNA is TGCGCCAGCAGCCAAGAGGGGAGAGGGAGGGATCAGCCCCAGCATTTT. Protein sequence: CASSQEGRGRDQPQHF.

The J gene is TRBJ1-1, the V gene TRBV13; the D gene is possibly TRBD1 (5 bases). With 3 bases removed from V and 1 base from J, the gap between germline ends came to 21 bases. CDR1 is PRHDT and CDR2 is FYEKMQ in the germline V gene (reference sequence). This CDR3 comprises 18 residues. The CDR3 DNA sequence: TGTGCCAGCAGCTTTCTCCCCTTAGGACACGACACGAACACTGAAGCTTTCTTT. This codes for CASSFLPLGHDTNTEAFF.

This rearrangement joins TRBV19 to TRBJ2-7; perhaps TRBD1 as D (7 bases). The V end lost 8 bases, the J end lost 4 bases, and 18 bases lay between the germline ends. CDR1 and CDR2 (germline): LNHDA, SQIVND (reference sequence). CDR3 length: 14 residues. CDR3 loop: CASAGGLTGYEQYF. CDR3 sequence (DNA): TGTGCCAGTGCAGGGGGACTGACTGGGTACGAGCAGTACTTC.

CDR3 nucleotides: TGTGCCAGCAGTCCGAGGGGAGGCGCCGCCTACGAGCAGTACTTC. Its protein product is CASSPRGGAAYEQYF. The J gene is TRBJ2-7, the V gene TRBV2; a possible D gene is TRBD2 (6 bases). CDR3 length equals 15 residues. Deletions cut 5 bases from V and 2 bases from J, with 16 bases between. Germline lookup yields CDR1 SNHLY and CDR2 FYNNEI.

The V and J genes are TRBV19 and TRBJ1-2, with 9 bases matching TRBD1. CDR1 is LNHDA and CDR2 is SQIVND in the germline V gene (reference sequence). Trimming took 5 bases from V and 8 from J; bases not matched to a gene: 6. This CDR3 has 13 amino acids. The CDR3 nucleotides are TGTGCCAGTAGTGCGGACAGGGGAGGCGGCTACACCTTC. Amino acids: CASSADRGGGYTF.

The chain is built from TRBV30 and TRBJ1-1, with TRBD1 matching 8 bases. V dropped 0 bases and J dropped 10; count of bases not matched to a gene: 7. Germline loops: CDR1 GTSNPN, CDR2 SVGIG (reference sequence). This CDR3 has 13 amino acids. CDR3 protein: CAWSVQATGVAFF. The CDR3 DNA follows: TGTGCCTGGAGTGTACAGGCGACAGGGGTAGCTTTCTTT. Using reference TRBV30 and TRBJ1-1 for the parts outside the CDR3, the full variable domain is SQTIHQWPATLVQPVGSPLSLECTVEGTSNPNLYWYRQAAGRGLQLLFYSVGIGQISSEVPQNLSASRPQDRQFILSSKKLLLSDSGFYLCAWSVQATGVAFFGQGTRLTVV.

The chain employs TRBV30 and TRBJ1-6, with 7 bases lining up with TRBD1. The CDR3 has 12 residues. The J segment lost 14 bases and the V segment lost 0 bases, leaving 4 bases of the junction unmatched. The V gene's germline CDR1 is GTSNPN and CDR2 SVGIG (reference sequence). CDR3 sequence (DNA): TGTGCCTGGAGTGTACAGGGGACAACCCTCCACTTT. Translating it yields CAWSVQGTTLHF.

In its sample, this clone was seen once. The CDR3 region is CASIISGGYGYTF. CDR3 in DNA: TGTGCCAGCATCATTTCGGGGGGATATGGCTACACCTTC. J is TRBJ1-2 and V is TRBV5-4, with D possibly TRBD1 on 5 matching bases. V lost 6 bases and J 5 bases, leaving 14 bases between the germline ends. The germline V gene has CDR1 SGHNT and CDR2 YYREEE (reference sequence). The CDR3 sequence is 13 residues long.

This clone has only one observation. V is TRBV30 and J is TRBJ2-3; maybe TRBD2 (5 bases). The CDR3 has 15 amino acids. The germline V and J ends were trimmed by 2 bases and 4 bases, with 16 bases remaining between them. Germline V lookup: CDR1 GTSNPN, CDR2 SVGIG (reference sequence). DNA for the CDR3: TGTGCCTGGAGTCTAACGGGAAAAAAGTCAGATACGCAGTATTTT. Translation gives CAWSLTGKKSDTQYF.

The rearrangement links TRBV19 to TRBJ1-6, with 8 bases identical to TRBD1. Germline V gene sequence: CDR1 LNHDA, CDR2 SQIVND (reference sequence). CDR3 length: 15 amino acids. V dropped 4 bases and J dropped 10; count of bases not matched to a gene: 9. The CDR3 here is CASSSDRGIGSPLHF. The DNA of the CDR3 is TGTGCCAGTAGTAGCGACAGGGGAATTGGGTCACCCCTCCACTTT. The whole variable domain, filled in from reference TRBV19 and TRBJ1-6, reads DGGITQSPKYLFRKEGQNVTLSCEQNLNHDAMYWYRQDPGQGLRLIYYSQIVNDFQKGDIAEGYSVSREKKESFPLTVTSAQKNPTAFYLCASSSDRGIGSPLHFGNGTRLTVT.

Only one count was recorded for this clone. This chain joins TRBV4-1 and TRBJ2-3; D not resolved. V shed 5 bases and J shed 2 bases, with 8 bases lying between them. The CDR3 contains 13 residues. Germline CDR1 MGHRA, CDR2 YSYEKL. The CDR3 bases are TGCGCCAGCAGCACACAGACCACAGATACGCAGTATTTT. As protein: CASSTQTTDTQYF.

This clone is a singleton in its sample. The chain carries TRBV11-2 and TRBJ2-3; D call uncertain. Germline V gene sequence: CDR1 SGHAT, CDR2 FQNNGV. Trimming pared 3 bases from V and 4 bases from J, leaving 5 bases between. This CDR3 spans 12 amino acids. The CDR3 DNA reads as TGTGCCAGCAGCTTCTCCGCAGATACGCAGTATTTT. Its translation: CASSFSADTQYF. The full variable domain, completed using reference TRBV11-2 and TRBJ2-3, is EAGVAQSPRYKIIEKRQSVAFWCNPISGHATLYWYQQILGQGPKLLIQFQNNGVVDDSQLPKDRFSAERLKGVDSTLKIQPAKLEDSAVYLCASSFSADTQYFGPGTRLTVL.

The J gene is TRBJ2-2, the V gene TRBV29-1; 8 bases are shared with TRBD1. CDR3 length equals 14 residues. Losses at the gene ends were 6 bases for V and 7 bases for J; bases not matched to a gene: 10. Germline V CDR1 and CDR2: SQVTM, ANQGSEA. The CDR3 nucleotides are TGCAGCGTAGACTCGACAGGGGCGGGCGGGGAGCTGTTTTTT. It yields the protein CSVDSTGAGGELFF.

This clone was detected only once. This chain joins TRBV30 and TRBJ1-2; possibly TRBD1 for D (6 bases). The V gene lost 3 bases and the J gene lost 2 bases, with 10 bases spanning the gap. The CDR3 is 13 amino acids. Germline V CDR1 and CDR2: GTSNPN, SVGIG (reference sequence). CDR3 loop: CAWSRDNNYGYTF. The DNA of the CDR3 is TGTGCCTGGAGCCGGGACAACAACTATGGCTACACCTTC. Combining the CDR3 with reference TRBV30 and TRBJ1-2 gives the whole variable domain SQTIHQWPATLVQPVGSPLSLECTVEGTSNPNLYWYRQAAGRGLQLLFYSVGIGQISSEVPQNLSASRPQDRQFILSSKKLLLSDSGFYLCAWSRDNNYGYTFGSGTRLTVV.